The 21 T cell receptor beta chains in this list originate from one sample, sequenced in a study of T cell changes during pregnancy in multiple sclerosis. Profiled with immunoSEQ multiplex PCR; TCRdb holds only in-frame clones, not every one. The sample records about 88,000 clones, roughly 90% being singletons. Specimen: peripheral blood, collected in the first trimester of pregnancy. The receptors here all came from a female donor with multiple sclerosis, enrolled in a pregnancy study.

The chain uses TRBV18 and TRBJ2-4; a possible D gene is TRBD1 (7 bases). Looked up from germline, CDR1 is KGHSH and CDR2 is LQKENI. Between the trimmed V and J ends, which lost 3 bases and 8 bases, there was a span of 17 bases. This CDR3 has 15 amino acids. The CDR3 loop is CASSPPPGRGDIQYF. In DNA, the CDR3 is TGTGCCAGCTCACCCCCCCCGGGCAGGGGGGACATTCAGTACTTC.

J is TRBJ2-1 and V is TRBV7-2; D not resolved. This CDR3 has 12 residues. Between the trimmed V and J ends, which lost 2 bases and 15 bases, there was a span of 14 bases. Germline assignment: CDR1 SGHTA and CDR2 FQGNSA. CDR3: CASSLSLPSLFF. As DNA, the CDR3 is TGTGCCAGCAGCTTAAGCCTACCGAGTCTGTTCTTC.

This clone was found a few times. The chain recombines TRBV19 with TRBJ2-2; D remains unclear. Germline CDR1 LNHDA, CDR2 SQIVND (reference sequence). The CDR3 has 14 residues. The V and J ends lost 1 base and 4 bases respectively, with 7 bases between them. The CDR3 nucleotides read TGTGCCAGTAGTATAGGCGGCCTCACCGGGGAGCTGTTTTTT. It translates to CASSIGGLTGELFF.

V is TRBV29-1 and J is TRBJ2-3, with TRBD1 matching 7 bases. The CDR3 runs 12 residues. CDR1 is SQVTM and CDR2 is ANQGSEA in the germline V gene. J gave up 4 bases and V 7 bases, and 5 bases lay outside the gene matches. This CDR3 reads CSARQGPDTQYF. The CDR3 coding sequence is TGCAGCGCCCGACAGGGACCAGATACGCAGTATTTT.

This sequence joins TRBV10-1 and TRBJ2-2, with 11 bases identical to TRBD2. The J segment lost 2 bases and the V segment lost 1 base, leaving 3 bases of the junction unmatched. From germline, CDR1 is WNHNN and CDR2 SYGVQD (reference sequence). There are 17 residues in the CDR3. CDR3 DNA sequence: TGCGCCAGCAGTGAGTTAGGACTAGCGGGTAACACCGGGGAGCTGTTTTTT. Encoded protein: CASSELGLAGNTGELFF.

This chain links TRBV5-1 with TRBJ2-1, with 8 bases fitting TRBD1. The CDR3 has 14 residues. Germline V gene data show CDR1 as SGHRS and CDR2 as YFSETQ. V shed 1 base and J 10 bases; nucleotides not matched to a gene: 7. The CDR3 coding sequence is TGCGCCAGCAGCTTGAGGGCAGGGGGCAGGGAGCAGTTCTTC. Translation gives CASSLRAGGREQFF. The full variable domain, completed using reference TRBV5-1 and TRBJ2-1, is KAGVTQTPRYLIKTRGQQVTLSCSPISGHRSVSWYQQTPGQGLQFLFEYFSETQRNKGNFPGRFSGRQFSNSRSEMNVSTLELGDSALYLCASSLRAGGREQFFGPGTRLTVL.

The CDR3 sequence: CASRTTGVRTQPQHF. The CDR3 DNA follows: TGTGCCAGCAGGACCACAGGGGTGAGAACTCAGCCCCAGCATTTT. The rearrangement joins TRBV6-1 to TRBJ1-5; 7 bases are a match to TRBD1. Unmatched junction bases numbered 11, after V lost 6 bases and J lost 6 bases. Germline V gene data show CDR1 as MNHNS and CDR2 as SASEGT. CDR3 size: 15 residues.

The V gene is TRBV5-1, the J gene TRBJ2-7; D unclear. The V end was cut by 0 bases, the J end by 3 bases, with 10 bases between. Germline V CDR1 and CDR2: SGHRS, YFSETQ. The CDR3 length is 14 residues. DNA of the CDR3: TGCGCCAGCAGCTTGGCGGGTCTTGGCTACGAGCAGTACTTC. Amino acids: CASSLAGLGYEQYF.

The chain joins TRBV5-1 to TRBJ1-1; the D is unclear. The CDR3 extends over 17 amino acids. V was pared by 0 bases and J by 3 bases, with 18 bases between. Germline V lookup: CDR1 SGHRS, CDR2 YFSETQ. The CDR3 nucleotides read TGCGCCAGCAGCTTGGCCGTAGGTGGGCCCACCGACACTGAAGCTTTCTTT. Translated: CASSLAVGGPTDTEAFF.

This chain links TRBV15 with TRBJ1-1, with D unresolved. Trimming left V 0 bases short and J 1 base short, with 6 bases between. Germline V CDR1 and CDR2: LNHNV, YYDKDF (reference sequence). The CDR3 covers 14 residues. CDR3 in DNA: TGTGCCACCAGCAGAGATACGGGGAACACTGAAGCTTTCTTT. It codes for CATSRDTGNTEAFF. Full variable domain (remainder filled in from reference TRBV15 and TRBJ1-1): DAMVIQNPRYQVTQFGKPVTLSCSQTLNHNVMYWYQQKSSQAPKLLFHYYDKDFNNEADTPDNFQSRRPNTSFCFLDIRSPGLGDTAMYLCATSRDTGNTEAFFGQGTRLTVV.

The V gene is TRBV6-6, the J gene TRBJ1-5; 8 bases match TRBD1. The V gene end was trimmed by 7 bases and the J gene end by 3 bases; junction bases not matched to a gene: 8. The CDR3 contains 15 residues. Germline values: CDR1 MNHNY, CDR2 SVGAGI (reference sequence). CDR3 coding DNA: TGTGCCAGCAAAGTTGCAGGGGGCAACAATCAGCCCCAGCATTTT. Translation gives CASKVAGGNNQPQHF.

This chain uses TRBV6-1 with TRBJ2-7; perhaps TRBD1 as D (5 bases). This CDR3 has 16 residues. V gave up 3 bases and J gave up 6 bases, with 21 bases separating them. Germline V CDR1 and CDR2: MNHNS, SASEGT. CDR3 sequence reads: CASSDTDRAISGEQYF. The CDR3 nucleotides are TGTGCCAGCAGTGATACAGACAGAGCGATCTCCGGCGAGCAGTACTTC.

CDR3 nucleotides: TGTGCCAGTAGTGGAGGGATAGGAACAGATACGCAGTATTTT. Translation: CASSGGIGTDTQYF. V and J are TRBV19 and TRBJ2-3; a possible D gene is TRBD2 (6 bases). Germline values: CDR1 LNHDA, CDR2 SQIVND (reference sequence). This CDR3 contains 14 residues. Trimming removed 5 bases at V and 3 bases at J, with 12 bases between.

This CDR3 reads CASSEPGNTEAFF. The CDR3 bases are TGCGCCAGCAGCGAGCCCGGGAACACTGAAGCTTTCTTT. V is TRBV5-1 and J is TRBJ1-1; no firm D call. Trimming cost V 4 bases and J 1 base, with 8 bases left between them. The CDR3 sequence is 13 residues long. Germline CDR1 is SGHRS and CDR2 is YFSETQ.

The count of this clone is one. The chain is built from TRBV10-3 and TRBJ2-2; 9 bases line up with TRBD2. V shed 6 bases, J shed 3 bases, and the junction held 5 bases outside the gene matches. The length of the CDR3 is 15 residues. Germline loops: CDR1 ENHRY, CDR2 SYGVKD. The CDR3 sequence: CAISPRLADTGELFF. The DNA of the CDR3 is TGTGCCATCAGCCCTAGACTAGCGGACACCGGGGAGCTGTTTTTT.

The gene calls are TRBV6-1 and TRBJ2-7; TRBD2 matches at 7 bases. With V trimmed by 0 bases and J by 13 bases, 12 bases remained unmatched. This CDR3 comprises 14 residues. Germline V gene data show CDR1 as MNHNS and CDR2 as SASEGT. CDR3 nucleotide sequence: TGTGCCAGCAGTGAAGCTGGCCCCGGGACTAAAGTTTACTTC. Translating it yields CASSEAGPGTKVYF.

The chain couples TRBV13 to TRBJ1-5; weak D call: TRBD1 (6 bases). Germline V CDR1 and CDR2: PRHDT, FYEKMQ (reference sequence). The CDR3 is made up of 17 amino acids. The germline V and J ends were trimmed by 2 bases and 1 base, with 15 bases remaining between them. The CDR3 coding sequence is TGTGCCAGCAGCTTAAGGGGGGGCGGAGGGAGCAATCAGCCCCAGCATTTT. Amino acid sequence: CASSLRGGGGSNQPQHF. The complete variable domain, with remaining parts taken from reference TRBV13 and TRBJ1-5, reads AAGVIQSPRHLIKEKRETATLKCYPIPRHDTVYWYQQGPGQDPQFLISFYEKMQSDKGSIPDRFSAQQFSDYHSELNMSSLELGDSALYFCASSLRGGGGSNQPQHFGDGTRLSIL.

This clone was detected once. The chain joins TRBV25-1 to TRBJ2-3; 12 bases fit TRBD2. The V gene end was trimmed by 1 base and the J gene end by 4 bases; junction bases not matched to a gene: 9. Germline lookup yields CDR1 MGHDK and CDR2 SYGVNS. The CDR3 runs to 18 residues. This CDR3 reads CASSELRTSGNEADTQYF. DNA for the CDR3: TGTGCCAGCAGTGAATTAAGGACTAGCGGGAATGAAGCAGATACGCAGTATTTT.

The rearrangement uses TRBV28 and TRBJ2-5; D remains unclear. Germline CDR1 is MDHEN and CDR2 is SYDVKM. This CDR3 has 14 residues. The germline V and J ends were trimmed by 6 bases and 3 bases, with 14 bases remaining between them. This chain's CDR3 is CASSNIGLKETQYF. In DNA, the CDR3 is TGTGCCAGCAGCAACATCGGGTTAAAAGAGACCCAGTACTTC.

This chain uses TRBV7-8 with TRBJ2-7, with D perhaps TRBD2 (5 bases). Germline CDR1 SGHVS, CDR2 FQNEAQ. The CDR3 is 13 residues long. The ends were cut back, 1 base at V and 7 bases at J, with 11 bases in the middle. This CDR3 is CASSLGPGKEQYF. CDR3 coding DNA: TGTGCCAGCAGCTTAGGTCCGGGGAAAGAGCAGTACTTC.

CDR3 sequence: CASSAWEGKGEQFF. The DNA for the CDR3 is TGTGCCAGTAGTGCATGGGAGGGTAAGGGTGAGCAGTTCTTC. The V and J genes are TRBV19 and TRBJ2-1; 7 positions agree with TRBD2. V was clipped by 5 bases and J by 9 bases; unmatched bases: 10. The CDR3 length is 14 residues. Germline V CDR1 and CDR2: LNHDA, SQIVND (reference sequence).